The 25 T cell receptor beta chains reported below all come from one sample, sequenced in a study of CD8 T cells in Susac syndrome. Reverse transcription used about 0.45 to 1 ug RNA and random hexamers. Via MiXCR, TCRdb re-called the immunoSEQ multiplex PCR reads, giving one row per CDR3 protein. The table lists more than 200,000 distinct CDR3 sequences, roughly 95% of them singletons. The sequencing sample was made of CD4+ T cells from PBMCs. These receptors all come from a human donor with multiple sclerosis.

J is TRBJ2-2 and V is TRBV10-3, with D possibly being TRBD1 or TRBD2 (5 bases each). Trimming removed 2 bases at V and 4 bases at J, with 14 bases between. Germline V gene data show CDR1 as ENHRY and CDR2 as SYGVKD. This CDR3 contains 16 residues. The CDR3 bases are TGTGCCATCAGTGAGAGAGGGCACCAGGGCACCGGGGAGCTGTTTTTT. It codes for CAISERGHQGTGELFF.

The chain carries TRBV5-6 and TRBJ1-1; D perhaps matches TRBD1 (6 bases). This CDR3 contains 14 residues. From germline, CDR1 is SGHDT and CDR2 YYEEEE. Trimming pared 0 bases from V and 4 bases from J, leaving 10 bases between. This CDR3 is CASSLVQGGTEAFF. DNA of the CDR3: TGTGCCAGCAGCTTGGTACAGGGTGGCACTGAAGCTTTCTTT.

V and J are TRBV11-2 and TRBJ1-2, with D perhaps matching TRBD1 (6 bases). V gave up 10 bases and J gave up 1 base, with 13 bases separating them. Germline CDR1 is SGHAT and CDR2 is FQNNGV. The CDR3 runs 13 residues. The CDR3 loop is CATGTLSNYGYTF. The CDR3, as DNA: TGTGCCACCGGGACACTGAGTAACTATGGCTACACCTTC. Looking up the rest from reference TRBV11-2 and TRBJ1-2 gives the full variable domain: EAGVAQSPRYKIIEKRQSVAFWCNPISGHATLYWYQQILGQGPKLLIQFQNNGVVDDSQLPKDRFSAERLKGVDSTLKIQPAKLEDSAVYLCATGTLSNYGYTFGSGTRLTVV.

J is TRBJ1-2 and V is TRBV7-9; 8 bases are a match to TRBD1. Per germline, CDR1 SEHNR and CDR2 FQNEAQ (reference sequence). CDR3 length: 13 amino acids. The trim removed 2 bases at V and 13 bases at J, leaving 9 bases unmatched. CDR3: CASSLPTGQAPTF. The CDR3 nucleotides read TGTGCCAGCAGCTTACCCACGGGACAGGCACCCACCTTC.

This clonotype appeared a single time. This sequence joins TRBV5-1 and TRBJ2-3; 9 bases match TRBD1. This CDR3 has 16 residues. With V trimmed by 4 bases and J by 0 bases, 6 bases remained unmatched. Germline V gives CDR1 SGHRS, CDR2 YFSETQ. The CDR3 DNA follows: TGCGCCAGCAGCCCCCCCGGGACAGGGAGCACAGATACGCAGTATTTT. Translating it yields CASSPPGTGSTDTQYF.

The V and J genes are TRBV29-1 and TRBJ1-2, with D possibly TRBD1 on 6 matching bases. V lost 4 bases and J lost 8, with 17 bases in between. This CDR3 has 13 amino acids. Germline CDR1 SQVTM, CDR2 ANQGSEA. CDR3 nucleotide sequence: TGCAGCGTTGGGATCGGCAGGGGTGAAGGCTACACCTTC. Translating gives CSVGIGRGEGYTF. The full variable domain, completed using reference TRBV29-1 and TRBJ1-2, is SAVISQKPSRDICQRGTSLTIQCQVDSQVTMMFWYRQQPGQSLTLIATANQGSEATYESGFVIDKFPISRPNLTFSTLTVSNMSPEDSSIYLCSVGIGRGEGYTFGSGTRLTVV.

This clonotype was found once. V gene TRBV7-8 combines with J gene TRBJ1-5; 8 bases map to TRBD1. Germline V gene sequence: CDR1 SGHVS, CDR2 FQNEAQ. This CDR3 contains 15 residues. The ends lost 2 bases at V and 6 bases at J; junction bases unmatched: 6. CDR3: CASSLRGDRSQPQHF. CDR3 in DNA: TGTGCCAGCAGCTTAAGGGGGGACAGGTCTCAGCCCCAGCATTTT.

J is TRBJ1-4 and V is TRBV29-1; 7 bases are shared with TRBD1. Unmatched junction bases numbered 8, after V lost 5 bases and J lost 5 bases. This CDR3 is 14 amino acids long. Germline CDR1 and CDR2: SQVTM and ANQGSEA. The CDR3 DNA is TGCAGCGTTCGCCCGACAGGGACCAATGAAAAACTGTTTTTT. This gives the protein CSVRPTGTNEKLFF.

V usage is TRBV20-1 and J usage is TRBJ2-7, with 11 bases aligning to TRBD2. Trimming took 6 bases from V and 0 from J; bases not matched to a gene: 7. CDR3 size: 15 residues. In germline, CDR1 is DFQATT, CDR2 SNEGSKA (reference sequence). For the CDR3, the DNA is TGCAGTGCGGACGGGGGACTAGCGGACTCCTACGAGCAGTACGTC. Encoded protein: CSADGGLADSYEQYV.

The chain joins TRBV12-5 to TRBJ2-1; D gene uncertain. Trimming left V 2 bases short and J 0 bases short, with 17 bases between. This CDR3 has 18 residues. The V gene's germline CDR1 is LGHNT and CDR2 FRNRAP. CDR3 region: CASGLPKLLGSSYNEQFF. The CDR3 DNA reads TGTGCTAGTGGTTTGCCGAAACTACTCGGTAGCTCCTACAATGAGCAGTTCTTC.

The chain has TRBV27 and TRBJ1-4; 8 bases align to TRBD1. The trim removed 7 bases at V and 3 bases at J, leaving 1 base unmatched. From germline, CDR1 is MNHEY and CDR2 SMNVEV (reference sequence). This CDR3 has 13 residues. The CDR3 reads CASKGQANEKLFF. The CDR3 coding sequence is TGTGCCAGCAAGGGACAGGCTAATGAAAAACTGTTTTTT.

This chain connects TRBV30 to TRBJ2-3; weak D call: TRBD2 (6 bases). With 3 bases removed from V and 6 bases from J, the gap between germline ends came to 16 bases. The CDR3 totals 14 residues. Germline CDR1 GTSNPN, CDR2 SVGIG (reference sequence). The CDR3: CAWSAGLAWDTQYF. For the CDR3, the DNA is TGTGCCTGGAGCGCAGGGCTAGCGTGGGATACGCAGTATTTT. The full variable domain, with the rest looked up from reference TRBV30 and TRBJ2-3, is SQTIHQWPATLVQPVGSPLSLECTVEGTSNPNLYWYRQAAGRGLQLLFYSVGIGQISSEVPQNLSASRPQDRQFILSSKKLLLSDSGFYLCAWSAGLAWDTQYFGPGTRLTVL.

The chain is built from TRBV4-1 and TRBJ1-6; D unresolved. Germline V lookup: CDR1 MGHRA, CDR2 YSYEKL. The V end was cut by 1 base, the J end by 7 bases, with 14 bases between. CDR3 size: 16 residues. CDR3 DNA sequence: TGCGCCAGCAGCCAAGCTCCGGGCGGAAGCAATTCACCCCTCCACTTT. Encoded protein: CASSQAPGGSNSPLHF.

The V call is TRBV18, the J call TRBJ1-3; 7 bases fit TRBD1. The junction had 11 bases not matched to a gene; V was cut back by 6 bases and J by 0 bases. The CDR3 totals 17 residues. Germline CDR1 KGHSH, CDR2 LQKENI. This CDR3 reads CASSQEEGQFSGNTIYF. As DNA, the CDR3 is TGTGCCAGCTCCCAGGAAGAGGGACAGTTCTCTGGAAACACCATATATTTT.

The chain recombines TRBV7-6 with TRBJ1-1, with 8 bases that match TRBD1. V lost 5 bases and J lost 5; bases outside the gene matches: 7. CDR1 and CDR2 from the germline V gene are SGHVS and FNYEAQ. This CDR3 contains 14 residues. The CDR3 region is CASSPTRQGTEAFF. Written as DNA, the CDR3 is TGTGCCAGCAGCCCAACAAGACAGGGGACTGAAGCTTTCTTT.

V gene TRBV30 combines with J gene TRBJ2-7; possible D gene TRBD1, 5 bases. The germline CDR1 and CDR2 sequences are GTSNPN and SVGIG (reference sequence). The CDR3 sequence is 14 residues long. V lost 3 bases and J 3 bases, leaving 15 bases between the germline ends. CDR3 nucleotide sequence: TGTGCCTGGAGGCCCAGGACATTTGACTACGAGCAGTACGTC. Its translation: CAWRPRTFDYEQYV.

In the case of this clonotype: The junction does not match germline at one end; this may be a read error. This sequence joins TRBV4-1 and TRBJ1-3, with D uncertain. There are 15 residues in the CDR3. Germline lookup yields CDR1 MGHRA and CDR2 YSYEKL. CDR3 coding DNA: TGCGCCAGCCGCCAGGTATTGGGGACTGGAAACACCATATATTTT. Protein product: CASRQVLGTGNTIYF.

This rearrangement joins TRBV9 to TRBJ2-1; D remains ambiguous. The V gene lost 0 bases and the J gene lost 2 bases, with 9 bases spanning the gap. This CDR3 is built from 15 residues. Germline V gives CDR1 SGDLS, CDR2 YYNGEE. CDR3 DNA: TGTGCCAGCAGCGTAGGTGTAGAGCCCTACAATGAGCAGTTCTTC. This translates into CASSVGVEPYNEQFF. The full variable domain, in which reference TRBV9 and TRBJ2-1 provide the parts outside the CDR3, is DSGVTQTPKHLITATGQRVTLRCSPRSGDLSVYWYQQSLDQGLQFLIQYYNGEERAKGNILERFSAQQFPDLHSELNLSSLELGDSALYFCASSVGVEPYNEQFFGPGTRLTVL.

V usage is TRBV19 and J usage is TRBJ1-4, with D perhaps matching TRBD1 (5 bases). Germline V lookup: CDR1 LNHDA, CDR2 SQIVND (reference sequence). With 7 bases removed from V and 6 bases from J, the gap between germline ends came to 15 bases. The CDR3 covers 14 residues. The CDR3 coding sequence is TGTGCCAGTAAGGATAAGGGGTTTGATGAAAAACTGTTTTTT. This codes for CASKDKGFDEKLFF.

This clonotype has a single count. The chain couples TRBV5-4 to TRBJ2-1, with 12 bases fitting TRBD2. The trim removed 5 bases at V and 6 bases at J, leaving 6 bases unmatched. In germline, CDR1 is SGHNT, CDR2 YYREEE (reference sequence). The CDR3 is 15 amino acids. The CDR3 DNA follows: TGTGCCAGCAGTTTGTCTAGCGGGAGGGTCAATGAGCAGTTCTTC. This sequence encodes CASSLSSGRVNEQFF.

The chain uses TRBV7-2 and TRBJ2-2, with D unresolved. Trimming shortened V by 7 bases and J by 1 base, and 19 bases separated the two germline ends. CDR1 and CDR2 from the germline V gene are SGHTA and FQGNSA. The CDR3 is 17 residues long. The CDR3 nucleotides are TGTGCCAGCAACCTCCAGCTTAGGAGTATGAACACCGGGGAGCTGTTTTTT. The encoded protein is CASNLQLRSMNTGELFF.

V is TRBV28 and J is TRBJ1-1, with a weak D call TRBD1 (5 bases). This CDR3 has 14 residues. Trimming pared 6 bases from V and 2 bases from J, leaving 13 bases between. Per germline, CDR1 MDHEN and CDR2 SYDVKM. CDR3 loop: CASRLGVSNTEAFF. The CDR3 DNA reads TGTGCCAGCAGATTAGGGGTATCCAACACTGAAGCTTTCTTT.

This chain connects TRBV3-1 to TRBJ1-2; no clear D gene. V lost 3 bases and J lost 1, with 12 bases in between. The germline gives CDR1 LGHDT, CDR2 YNNKEL (reference sequence). This CDR3 region has 15 residues. In DNA form, the CDR3 reads TGTGCCAGCAGCCAGCGGCGGATTTATAACTATGGCTACACCTTC. This sequence encodes CASSQRRIYNYGYTF.

The CDR3 DNA reads as TGTGCCAGCAGCGTCGGCGCACAACGGTCCTCCGGGGAGCTGTTTTTT. This translates into CASSVGAQRSSGELFF. The chain combines TRBV9 with TRBJ2-2; D is uncertain. The V gene lost 2 bases and the J gene lost 6 bases, with 17 bases spanning the gap. The CDR3 totals 16 residues. Germline V CDR1 and CDR2: SGDLS, YYNGEE.

This chain joins TRBV3-1 and TRBJ2-3; a possible D gene is TRBD2 (6 bases). Between the trimmed V and J ends, which lost 1 base and 0 bases, there was a span of 11 bases. This CDR3 region has 16 residues. Per germline, CDR1 LGHDT and CDR2 YNNKEL (reference sequence). The DNA for the CDR3 is TGTGCCAGCAGCCAAGTAGGGAGCGGGAGCACAGATACGCAGTATTTT. It specifies CASSQVGSGSTDTQYF.